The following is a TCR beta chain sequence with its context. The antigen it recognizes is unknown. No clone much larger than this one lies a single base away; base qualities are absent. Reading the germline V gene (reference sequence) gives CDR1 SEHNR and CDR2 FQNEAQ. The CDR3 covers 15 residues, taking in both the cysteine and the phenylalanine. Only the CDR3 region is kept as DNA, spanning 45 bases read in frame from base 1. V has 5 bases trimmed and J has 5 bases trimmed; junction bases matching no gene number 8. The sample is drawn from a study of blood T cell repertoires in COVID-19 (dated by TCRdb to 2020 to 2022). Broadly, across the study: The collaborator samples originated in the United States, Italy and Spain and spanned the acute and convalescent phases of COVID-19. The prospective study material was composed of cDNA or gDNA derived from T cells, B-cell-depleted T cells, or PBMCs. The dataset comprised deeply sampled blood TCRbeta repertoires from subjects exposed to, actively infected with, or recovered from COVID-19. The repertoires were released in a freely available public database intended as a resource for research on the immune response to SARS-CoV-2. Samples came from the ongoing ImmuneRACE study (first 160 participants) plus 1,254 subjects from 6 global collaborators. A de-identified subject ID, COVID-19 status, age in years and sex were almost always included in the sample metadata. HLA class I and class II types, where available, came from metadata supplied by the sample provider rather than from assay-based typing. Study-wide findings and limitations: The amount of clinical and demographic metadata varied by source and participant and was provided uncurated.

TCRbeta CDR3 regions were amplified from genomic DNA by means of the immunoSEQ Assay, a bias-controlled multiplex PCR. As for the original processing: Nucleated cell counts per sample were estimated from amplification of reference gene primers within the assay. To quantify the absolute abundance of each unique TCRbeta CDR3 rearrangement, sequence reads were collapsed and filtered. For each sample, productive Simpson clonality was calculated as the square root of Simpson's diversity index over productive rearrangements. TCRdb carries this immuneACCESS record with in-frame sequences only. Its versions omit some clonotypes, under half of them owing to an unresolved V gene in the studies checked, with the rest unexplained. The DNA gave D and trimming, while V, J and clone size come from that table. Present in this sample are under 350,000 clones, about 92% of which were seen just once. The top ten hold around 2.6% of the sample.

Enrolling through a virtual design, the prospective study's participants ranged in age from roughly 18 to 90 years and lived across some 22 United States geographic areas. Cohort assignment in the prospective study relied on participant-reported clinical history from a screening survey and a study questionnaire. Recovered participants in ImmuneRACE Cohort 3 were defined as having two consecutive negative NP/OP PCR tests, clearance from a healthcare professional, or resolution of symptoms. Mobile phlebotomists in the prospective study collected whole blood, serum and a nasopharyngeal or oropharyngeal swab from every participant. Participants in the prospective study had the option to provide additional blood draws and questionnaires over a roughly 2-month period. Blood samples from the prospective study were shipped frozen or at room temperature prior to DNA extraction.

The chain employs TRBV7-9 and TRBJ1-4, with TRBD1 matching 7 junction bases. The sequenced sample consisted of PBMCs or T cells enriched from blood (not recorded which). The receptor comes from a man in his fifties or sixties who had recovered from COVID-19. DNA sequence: TGTGCCAGCAGCGCCGACAGGGTCGTAAATGAAAAACTGTTTTTT. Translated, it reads CASSADRVVNEKLFF.